This TCR beta chain was captured by sequencing in a study of graft-versus-host responses after intestinal transplantation. Study-level information: Transplant types were multivisceral, liver-intestinal, or isolated intestinal.

Study-wide results and caveats: The marrow of recipients harbored GvH clones, and ileum or blood showed some of them first. Individuals carrying graft-donor T cell macrochimerism showed high graft-versus-host to host-versus-graft clonal ratios in allografts. An association linked early post-transplant HvG declines with peak circulating GvH clone levels.

With respect to this clone: What it binds is unknown.

CDR1 is DFQATT, CDR2 SNEGSKA, per germline (reference sequence). The CDR3 has 11 amino acids. TCRdb's copy holds only in-frame clones and misses some; the assay was immunoSEQ multiplex PCR. The table includes 95,000 to 130,000 clones, just over 90% detected once. The sequence came from a human donor who received an intestinal transplant. The material was unstimulated CD4+ T cells sorted from spleen or lymph node cells, obtained before intestinal transplant. This chain links TRBV20-1 with TRBJ1-2; TRBD1 might be the D (6 bases). CDR3 sequence reads: CAVRGGYGYTF. The CDR3, as DNA: TGCGCAGTGAGGGGGGGCTATGGCTACACCTTC.